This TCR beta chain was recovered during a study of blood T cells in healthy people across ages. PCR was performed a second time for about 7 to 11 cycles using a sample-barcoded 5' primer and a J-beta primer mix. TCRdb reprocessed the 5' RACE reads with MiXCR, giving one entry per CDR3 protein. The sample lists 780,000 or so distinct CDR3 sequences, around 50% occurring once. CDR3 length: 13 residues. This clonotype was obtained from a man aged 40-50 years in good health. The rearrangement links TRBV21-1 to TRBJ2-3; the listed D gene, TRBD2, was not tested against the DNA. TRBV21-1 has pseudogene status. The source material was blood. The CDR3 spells CAAGTSGTDTQYF. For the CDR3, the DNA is TGTGCCGCCGGGACTAGCGGAACAGATACGCAGTATTTT.